This TCR beta chain emerged from a study of beta chain features in type 1 diabetes. Expressed TCRB transcripts were sequenced after all isolated RNA was converted to cDNA. The data were produced by immunoSEQ multiplex PCR, yet TCRdb's version contains in-frame clones alone and is incomplete. This sample yields about 350,000 clones, of which roughly a fifth are seen a single time; approximately 0.041% belongs to the top ten. V lost 2 bases and J lost 11; bases outside the gene matches: 13. Germline V CDR1 and CDR2: MNHEY, SMNVEV (reference sequence). The CDR3 spans 15 residues. The chain combines TRBV27 with TRBJ2-3, with TRBD2 matching 7 bases. The sample taken for sequencing was naive CD4+ T cells from blood. The origin of this receptor is a woman aged 18-29 years in good health. CDR3 sequence reads: CASSLIGGGVVRQYF. CDR3 sequence (DNA): TGTGCCAGCAGTTTAATCGGGGGAGGGGTAGTGAGGCAGTATTTT.